The entry below describes one T cell receptor beta chain. As for time point: baseline, week 1 (first vaccination visit). Treatment noted: pre-vaccination baseline after standard-of-care therapy. CDR3 size: 11 residues. The V gene lost 9 bases and the J gene lost 6 bases, with 8 bases spanning the gap. Germline-derived CDR1 and CDR2 are SEHNR and FQNEAQ (reference sequence). The data were obtained in a study of a mutant IDH1 vaccine in newly diagnosed glioma. Overall study context: A roughly 62% male, approximately 38% female split and a mean age of 40.4 years characterized treated patients.

Repertoires were generated with immunoSEQ multiplex PCR, while TCRdb's copy carries only in-frame clones and drops some. The sample has some 87,000 clones, about 82% seen once. The sequence came from a man in his forties with glioma. The genes are TRBV7-9 and TRBJ2-2; no reliable D call. The sample consisted of PBMCs, taken from a glioma patient treated with radiotherapy, temozolomide or both. In nucleotides, the CDR3 is TGTGCCAGTACTTTTGCCGGGGAGCTGTTTTTT. Translating gives CASTFAGELFF.